This T cell receptor (beta chain) stems from a study of blood T cell repertoires in COVID-19. About the research overall: The United States, Italy and Spain were the sources of the acute and convalescent COVID-19 samples. In each case, the material was cDNA or gDNA derived from T cells, B-cell-depleted T cells, or PBMCs.

Germline V gene lookup returns CDR1 MNHEY and CDR2 SMNVEV (reference sequence). V was trimmed by 3 bases and J by 4 bases, leaving 15 bases between them. This CDR3 comprises 15 residues. As processed by the authors: Scientists estimated how many nucleated cells there were by amplifying reference gene primers. TCRdb's table, derived via immunoSEQ multiplex PCR, lists solely in-frame clones and lacks some. Clonal size and the V and J genes are those of that table, whereas D and trimming came from the DNA. The sample lists roughly 110,000 clones; about 89% were seen once. This TCR was sampled from a woman in her thirties with acute or convalescent COVID-19. This chain uses TRBV27 with TRBJ1-2; D perhaps matches TRBD1 (5 bases). Input material: peripheral blood. As DNA, the CDR3 is TGTGCCAGCAGTTTTGTTCGGGGGGGGACCTATGGCTACACCTTC. Amino acid sequence: CASSFVRGGTYGYTF.